This is a list of T cell receptor beta chains from one sample in a study of blood T cell repertoires in COVID-19. Libraries were prepared by immunoSEQ multiplex PCR; TCRdb keeps only in-frame clonotypes and omits some of them. The sample has 90,000 to 120,000 clones; 89% are singletons. The sample was peripheral blood. These receptors were obtained from a man aged 35-49 years with active or convalescent COVID-19. CDR3s include the opening cysteine and the closing phenylalanine or tryptophan. Fields, in order: J gene, V gene, clone size, D gene, CDR3 DNA, CDR3 protein. A D gene is named only where the DNA matches it firmly. Not every row has a clone size; where given, it reads once, few, many or a size class.

TRBJ2-5 TRBV20-1 . TRBD2 TGCAGTGCTAGTTCCGGGAGGGCCTACCAAGAGACCCAGTACTTC CSASSGRAYQETQYF
TRBJ2-7 TRBV5-6 . . TGTGCCAGCAGCTTAGGCAGGGCCCACGAGCAGTACTTC CASSLGRAHEQYF
TRBJ2-2 TRBV9 . . TGTGCCAGCAGAAGAGGGGGTAAGATCATAGTAACCGGGGAGCTGTTTTTT CASRRGGKIIVTGELFF
TRBJ2-6 TRBV28 once . TGTGCCAGCAGTTCAAGAGGGCTCCCTGGGGCCAACGTCCTGACTTTC CASSSRGLPGANVLTF
TRBJ2-2 TRBV5-1 . . TGCGCCAGCAGCTTGGAACGAGTTGGTGACACCGGGGAGCTGTTTTTT CASSLERVGDTGELFF
TRBJ2-7 TRBV11-2 . TRBD1 TGTGCCAGCAGCTCCAGGGCTTATTCCGGGACAGGGGCCGGTGAGCAGTACTTC CASSSRAYSGTGAGEQYF
TRBJ2-7 TRBV6-1 few . TGTGCCAGCAGTGATCTCCTGGCCAGCGCCTTCTACGAGCAGTACTTC CASSDLLASAFYEQYF
TRBJ2-2 TRBV6-2/TRBV6-3 . . TGTGCCAGCAGTTACGGGAGTGGCACCGGGGAGCTGTTTTTT CASSYGSGTGELFF
TRBJ2-7 TRBV14 . . TGTGCCAGCAGTCGGTTCAGGGGTAGCGAGCAGTACTTC CASSRFRGSEQYF
TRBJ2-7 TRBV4-3 . . TGCGCCAGCAGCCAAGACGAGGGTGTTGTTTACTTC CASSQDEGVVYF
TRBJ2-5 TRBV19 once TRBD1 TGTGCCAGTAGTAGGGGACAGCTTTGGGAAGAGACCCAGTACTTC CASSRGQLWEETQYF
TRBJ2-7 TRBV18 few . . CASSPPVFGSEQYFGPTEQYF
TRBJ1-1 TRBV11-1 . . TGTGCCAGCAGCTTGACAGGCAGACCTGAAGCTTTCTTT CASSLTGRPEAFF
TRBJ1-2 TRBV6-4 . . TGTGCCAGCAGTGTCGCCCTCTTGACAGGCTATGGCTACACCTTC CASSVALLTGYGYTF
TRBJ2-7 TRBV12-3/TRBV12-4 . . TGTGCCAGCAGCCGGGACTCCCCGTACGAGCAGTACTTC CASSRDSPYEQYF
TRBJ2-5 TRBV4-3 . TRBD2 TGCGCCAGCAGCCAAGGGACTAGCGAGGAGACCCAGTACTTC CASSQGTSEETQYF
TRBJ2-2 TRBV6-5 . TRBD2 TGTGCCAGCAAAGGACTAGCTTACACCGGGGAGCTGTTTTTT CASKGLAYTGELFF
TRBJ2-7 TRBV10-3 . TRBD2 TGTGCCATCTCGGGAGGAGCGGTTTCCTACGAGCAGTACTTC CAISGGAVSYEQYF
TRBJ2-7 TRBV5-6 . TRBD1 TGTGCCAGCAGCGCCGGGACAGGGGTTTTCGAGCAGTACTTC CASSAGTGVFEQYF
TRBJ1-1 TRBV5-1 . . TGCGCCAGCAGCTTGGGGAGCTATCGGACTGAAGCTTTCTTT CASSLGSYRTEAFF
TRBJ1-5 TRBV6-5 . . TGTGCCAGCAGCGGCCAGGGTAATGGCAATCAGCCCCAGCATTTT CASSGQGNGNQPQHF
TRBJ1-5 TRBV28 once TRBD1 TGTGCCAGCAGGGGACAGGGGGGACATCAGCCCCAGCATTTT CASRGQGGHQPQHF
TRBJ2-3 TRBV18 . . TGTGCCAGCTCACCAAGGGGGGGGGCCACAGATACGCAGTATTTT CASSPRGGATDTQYF
TRBJ2-7 TRBV12-3/TRBV12-4 . . TGTGCCAGCAGTCTACAGGTGGACTACGAGCAGTACTTC CASSLQVDYEQYF
TRBJ2-5 TRBV19 . TRBD2 TGTGCCAGTAGCCCACTAGCGGGAGAGACCCAGTACTTC CASSPLAGETQYF